This TCR beta chain is drawn from a study of T cells in localized non-small cell lung cancer. General study results and limits: Among the top 100 tumor clones, a median about 57 appeared in adjacent lung. Heterogeneity within the tumor remains possible, as just one region underwent sequencing. The greatest T cell clonality was found in uninvolved adjacent lung (higher than in tumor).

Here immunoSEQ multiplex PCR was the method, and the copy in TCRdb shows in-frame clones only, minus some. The sample has about 59,000 clones; 85% to 90% are singletons. V shed 6 bases, J shed 2 bases, and the junction held 6 bases outside the gene matches. Germline assignment: CDR1 MNHNY and CDR2 SVGAGI (reference sequence). This CDR3 contains 15 residues. With respect to this clone: Antigen: not known.

This TCR derives from a woman aged 40-69 years with stage I lung adenocarcinoma. V is TRBV6-6 and J is TRBJ2-7; 11 bases fit TRBD2. The material sequenced was peripheral blood, taken before any cancer treatment. CDR3 bases: TGTGCCAGCAGCCTGACTAGCGGGGCCACCTACGAGCAGTACTTC. This codes for CASSLTSGATYEQYF.